This T cell receptor beta chain was sequenced in a study of regulatory T cells in long-lasting Graves disease. This clonotype was detected a few times. As to time point: newly diagnosed GD, antithyroid drugs for less than 3 months. After RNA was extracted from PBMCs, the TCR library was made from it. The patient group derived from an endocrinology department in Xi'an, China. A blood draw put approximately 9 milliliters of peripheral blood into EDTA tubes. Trimming took off 0 bases at V and 7 bases at J, with 22 bases between the two ends. This CDR3 region has 17 residues. Germline lookup yields CDR1 LGHNA and CDR2 YSLEER. Construction of TCR beta libraries relied on iRepertoire HTBI primers and on Arm-PCR targeting CDR3 regions. In the authors' workflow: Across the samples, identification revealed some 59 TRBV and about 13 TRBJ segments. One entry per CDR3 protein, called by TCRdb with MiXCR from the multiplex PCR reads. What appears here as the V and J calls and clone size reflects TCRdb's work, not the paper's. The data contain almost 450,000 distinct CDR3 sequences, about 17% of them singletons.

Another study also made use of these data, one on T cells in Graves' hyperthyroidism and ophthalmopathy. Per that paper: Expanded thyroid clonotypes (above 0.001) were mostly also found in blood.

This sequence joins TRBV4-3 and TRBJ2-7, with D perhaps matching TRBD1 or TRBD2 (5 bases each). The sequence was collected from a woman aged 25 to 39 with Graves disease. Specimen: peripheral blood mononuclear cells (PBMCs), collected at new diagnosis, from a patient treated with antithyroid drugs. The CDR3: CASSQDGDLRYPVEQYF. For the CDR3, the DNA is TGCGCCAGCAGCCAAGATGGGGACCTGAGGTACCCGGTAGAGCAGTACTTC.